The 18 T cell receptor beta chains below all came from one sample that was sequenced in a study of blood T cell repertoires in COVID-19. Profiling relied on immunoSEQ multiplex PCR, and the TCRdb table lists in-frame clones only, not all of them. The sample consists of approximately 100,000 clones, roughly nine tenths of them appearing once. Source material: peripheral blood. All receptors derive from a man in his fifties or sixties with acute or convalescent COVID-19.

V usage is TRBV2 and J usage is TRBJ1-2, with D perhaps TRBD1 (6 bases). From germline, CDR1 is SNHLY and CDR2 FYNNEI. Trimming left V 6 bases short and J 7 bases short, with 9 bases between. This CDR3 region has 11 residues. The CDR3 bases are TGTGCCAGCAGAAGGACAGCTGGCTACACCTTC. This sequence encodes CASRRTAGYTF.

The rearrangement links TRBV28 to TRBJ1-4; a possible D gene is TRBD1 (6 bases). V was pared by 8 bases and J by 3 bases, with 10 bases between. Germline CDR1 reads MDHEN; CDR2 reads SYDVKM. This CDR3 comprises 13 residues. CDR3 DNA: TGTGCCAGCCGGGGGGCCCCTAATGAAAAACTGTTTTTT. Its translation is CASRGAPNEKLFF.

V is TRBV5-6 and J is TRBJ1-2; 11 nucleotides match TRBD1. V was pared by 0 bases and J by 6 bases, with 4 bases of the junction left unmatched. CDR3 length: 15 residues. Germline CDR1 SGHDT, CDR2 YYEEEE. Here the CDR3 reads CASSLGTGGVDGYTF. DNA for the CDR3: TGTGCCAGCAGCTTGGGGACAGGGGGCGTGGATGGCTACACCTTC.

The genes are TRBV19 and TRBJ2-2, with 11 bases matching TRBD2. The CDR3 has 16 residues. Trimming cost V 8 bases and J 6 bases; bases outside gene matches: 11. The germline V gene encodes CDR1 LNHDA and CDR2 SQIVND (reference sequence). The CDR3, as DNA: TGTGCCAGTTATTTAGCGGGAGGGCCGAGGCCCGGGGAGCTGTTTTTT. Its protein is CASYLAGGPRPGELFF.

The rearrangement joins TRBV5-1 to TRBJ2-3, with a possible D match to TRBD1 (5 bases). Germline CDR1 is SGHRS and CDR2 is YFSETQ. The CDR3 is 16 amino acids. V was cut by 4 bases and J by 1 base, with 16 bases left in between. CDR3 nucleotides: TGCGCCAGCAGCCTCGACAGCCTATTAGGCACAGATACGCAGTATTTT. The encoded protein is CASSLDSLLGTDTQYF.

The genes are TRBV5-8 and TRBJ2-3; tentative D call: TRBD1 (6 bases). Trimming removed 0 bases from V and 2 bases from J, with 10 bases in between. CDR1 is SGHTS, CDR2 YDEGEE, per germline. The CDR3 runs 15 residues. CDR3 DNA: TGTGCCAGCAGCTTGGGACAGGTGATCACAGATACGCAGTATTTT. Translating gives CASSLGQVITDTQYF. The whole variable domain, filled in from reference TRBV5-8 and TRBJ2-3, reads EAGVTQSPTHLIKTRGQQATLRCSPISGHTSVYWYQQALGLGLQFLLWYDEGEERNRGNFPPRFSGRQFPNYSSELNVNALELEDSALYLCASSLGQVITDTQYFGPGTRLTVL.

The chain joins TRBV2 to TRBJ1-6; TRBD1 is a possible D gene (6 bases). Trimming shortened V by 3 bases and J by 10 bases, and 13 bases separated the two germline ends. This CDR3 comprises 14 residues. Germline assignment: CDR1 SNHLY and CDR2 FYNNEI. The CDR3 DNA is TGTGCCAGCAGTGAGGGCAGGGGAGGGTCACCCCTCCACTTT. Residues: CASSEGRGGSPLHF.

The chain uses TRBV19 and TRBJ1-6; possible D gene TRBD1, 5 bases. Per germline, CDR1 LNHDA and CDR2 SQIVND (reference sequence). The CDR3 runs to 14 residues. V lost 6 bases to trimming and J lost 6 bases, with 12 bases between them. The CDR3 DNA is TGTGCCAGTAGGTCCAGGGATCGTAATTCACCCCTCCACTTT. Translating gives CASRSRDRNSPLHF. Combining the CDR3 with reference TRBV19 and TRBJ1-6 gives the whole variable domain DGGITQSPKYLFRKEGQNVTLSCEQNLNHDAMYWYRQDPGQGLRLIYYSQIVNDFQKGDIAEGYSVSREKKESFPLTVTSAQKNPTAFYLCASRSRDRNSPLHFGNGTRLTVT.

Regarding this clone: Different DNA sequences within this sample yield the same CDR3. This chain connects TRBV5-1 to TRBJ1-5; 7 nucleotides match TRBD1. Unmatched junction bases numbered 5, after V lost 1 base and J lost 7 bases. This CDR3 region has 14 residues. In germline, CDR1 is SGHRS, CDR2 YFSETQ. CDR3: CASSLRQGGQPQHF. CDR3 nucleotides: TGCGCCAGCAGCTTGAGACAGGGAGGCCAGCCCCAGCATTTT.

The chain couples TRBV30 to TRBJ1-5; a possible D gene is TRBD1 (5 bases). The CDR3 has 13 residues. Germline-derived CDR1 and CDR2 are GTSNPN and SVGIG (reference sequence). Deletions cut 8 bases from V and 4 bases from J, with 15 bases between. The CDR3 region is CAGGGGRNQPQHF. Here the CDR3 DNA reads TGTGCCGGGGGGGGAGGGAGGAATCAGCCCCAGCATTTT.

Worth noting for this clone: The sample holds other DNA sequences that translate to the same CDR3. The chain has TRBV28 and TRBJ2-7; D gene uncertain. Germline V lookup: CDR1 MDHEN, CDR2 SYDVKM. The CDR3 has 12 amino acids. Trimming stripped 3 bases from V and 5 bases from J, with 8 bases between. In DNA, the CDR3 is TGTGCCAGCAGTTTCGGAACTAACGAGCAGTACTTC. It yields the protein CASSFGTNEQYF.

The chain recombines TRBV30 with TRBJ1-2; tentative D call: TRBD1 (5 bases). Germline values: CDR1 GTSNPN, CDR2 SVGIG (reference sequence). The CDR3 runs 11 residues. Trimming pared 3 bases from V and 9 bases from J, leaving 11 bases between. Here the CDR3 reads CAWSPAGRYTF. CDR3 DNA sequence: TGTGCCTGGAGCCCGGCGGGGCGCTACACCTTC.

The J gene is TRBJ2-7, the V gene TRBV5-4; TRBD2 aligns across 7 bases. There are 14 residues in the CDR3. The ends lost 1 base at V and 3 bases at J; junction bases unmatched: 4. Germline loops: CDR1 SGHNT, CDR2 YYREEE (reference sequence). CDR3 nucleotides: TGTGCCAGCAGCTTGCGCGGGAGCCACTACGAGCAGTACGTC. Protein product: CASSLRGSHYEQYV.

This clone appeared a single time. The V and J genes are TRBV9 and TRBJ1-3; D is undetermined. V lost 2 bases, J lost 2 bases, and 17 bases lay in between. Germline CDR1 is SGDLS and CDR2 is YYNGEE. The CDR3 has 17 residues. CDR3 sequence (DNA): TGTGCCAGCAGCGTTACAACGCTGCCTGCCACTGGAAACACCATATATTTT. Its protein product is CASSVTTLPATGNTIYF.

The V gene is TRBV19, the J gene TRBJ2-7, with a weak D call TRBD1 (8 bases). This CDR3 has 16 amino acids. V lost 2 bases, J lost 4 bases, and 18 bases lay in between. Germline assignment: CDR1 LNHDA and CDR2 SQIVND (reference sequence). The DNA of the CDR3 is TGTGCCAGTAGTATATTGGGAGGGCAGGGGGCGTACGAGCAGTACTTC. It translates to CASSILGGQGAYEQYF. Together with reference TRBV19 and TRBJ2-7, the CDR3 gives the full variable domain: DGGITQSPKYLFRKEGQNVTLSCEQNLNHDAMYWYRQDPGQGLRLIYYSQIVNDFQKGDIAEGYSVSREKKESFPLTVTSAQKNPTAFYLCASSILGGQGAYEQYFGPGTRLTVT.

The count of this clone is one. The V gene is TRBV6-1, the J gene TRBJ2-1; 12 nucleotides align to TRBD2. Germline V CDR1 and CDR2: MNHNS, SASEGT. V shed 4 bases, J shed 8 bases, and the junction held 9 bases outside the gene matches. The CDR3 consists of 16 residues. The CDR3 DNA follows: TGTGCCAGCAGTGTCTCTAGCGGGAGGGCCTTTGATGAGCAGTTCTTC. It is translated as CASSVSSGRAFDEQFF.

The chain links TRBV7-3 to TRBJ2-2; D unclear. The length of the CDR3 is 14 residues. V was pared by 1 base and J by 3 bases, with 6 bases between. Germline V gene sequence: CDR1 SGHTA, CDR2 FQGTGA. The CDR3 protein is CASSLNRDTGELFF. CDR3 in DNA: TGTGCCAGCAGCTTAAATCGGGACACCGGGGAGCTGTTTTTT.

The chain links TRBV27 to TRBJ1-6; the match to TRBD1 covers 8 bases. The CDR3 consists of 16 residues. V was pared by 5 bases and J by 8 bases, with 11 bases of the junction left unmatched. Germline V gene data show CDR1 as MNHEY and CDR2 as SMNVEV (reference sequence). CDR3 amino acids: CASSKWTGRVDSPLHF. The DNA of the CDR3 is TGTGCCAGCAGTAAGTGGACAGGGAGGGTGGATTCACCCCTCCACTTT.